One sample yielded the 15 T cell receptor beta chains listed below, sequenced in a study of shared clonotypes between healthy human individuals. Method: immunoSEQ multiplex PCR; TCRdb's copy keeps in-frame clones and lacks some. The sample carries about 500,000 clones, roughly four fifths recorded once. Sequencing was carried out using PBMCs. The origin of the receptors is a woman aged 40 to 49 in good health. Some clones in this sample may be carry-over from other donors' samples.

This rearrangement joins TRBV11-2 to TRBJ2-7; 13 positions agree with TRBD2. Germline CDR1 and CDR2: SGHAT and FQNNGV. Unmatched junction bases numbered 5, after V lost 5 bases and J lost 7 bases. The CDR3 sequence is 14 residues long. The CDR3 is CASSPRLAGGEQYF. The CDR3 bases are TGTGCCAGCAGCCCCAGACTAGCGGGAGGTGAGCAGTACTTC.

For the CDR3, the DNA is TGCGCCAGCAGCTTGGGGATAGCGGGATTTTCCGGGGAGCTGTTTTTT. As protein: CASSLGIAGFSGELFF. The rearrangement uses TRBV5-1 and TRBJ2-2; TRBD2 matches 8 bases. The CDR3 extends over 16 amino acids. V trimming: 0 bases; J trimming: 6 bases; junction bases outside the gene matches: 7. Germline loops: CDR1 SGHRS, CDR2 YFSETQ. Together with reference TRBV5-1 and TRBJ2-2, the CDR3 gives the full variable domain: KAGVTQTPRYLIKTRGQQVTLSCSPISGHRSVSWYQQTPGQGLQFLFEYFSETQRNKGNFPGRFSGRQFSNSRSEMNVSTLELGDSALYLCASSLGIAGFSGELFFGEGSRLTVL.

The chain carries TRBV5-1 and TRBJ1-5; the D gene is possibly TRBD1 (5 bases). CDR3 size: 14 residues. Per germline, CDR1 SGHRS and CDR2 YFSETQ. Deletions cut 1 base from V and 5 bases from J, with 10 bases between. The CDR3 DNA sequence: TGCGCCAGCAGCTTGAATTCGGGGGATCAGCCCCAGCATTTT. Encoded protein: CASSLNSGDQPQHF.

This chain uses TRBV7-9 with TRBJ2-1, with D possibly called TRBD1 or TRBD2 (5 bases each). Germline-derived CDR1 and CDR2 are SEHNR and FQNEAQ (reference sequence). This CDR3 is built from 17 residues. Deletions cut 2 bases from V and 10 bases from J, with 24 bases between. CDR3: CASSLNLWDQAGLEQFF. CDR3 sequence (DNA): TGTGCCAGCAGCTTAAACCTTTGGGACCAGGCTGGCTTGGAGCAGTTCTTC.

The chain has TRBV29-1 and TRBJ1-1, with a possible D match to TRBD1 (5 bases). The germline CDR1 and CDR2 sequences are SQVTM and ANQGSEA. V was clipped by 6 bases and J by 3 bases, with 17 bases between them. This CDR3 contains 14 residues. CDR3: CSVASFRVHTEAFF. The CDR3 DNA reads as TGCAGCGTCGCCAGTTTCAGGGTCCACACTGAAGCTTTCTTT.

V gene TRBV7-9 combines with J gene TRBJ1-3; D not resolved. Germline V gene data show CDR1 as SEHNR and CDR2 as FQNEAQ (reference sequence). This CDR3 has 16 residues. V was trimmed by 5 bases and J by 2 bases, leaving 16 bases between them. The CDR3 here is CASSQVGVLPGNTIYF. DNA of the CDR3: TGTGCCAGCAGCCAAGTCGGGGTGCTCCCTGGAAACACCATATATTTT.

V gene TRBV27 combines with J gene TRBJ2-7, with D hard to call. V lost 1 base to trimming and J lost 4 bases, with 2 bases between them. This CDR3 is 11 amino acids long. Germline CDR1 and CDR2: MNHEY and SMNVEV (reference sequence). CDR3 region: CASSLYYEQYF. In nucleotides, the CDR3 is TGTGCCAGCAGTTTATATTACGAGCAGTACTTC.

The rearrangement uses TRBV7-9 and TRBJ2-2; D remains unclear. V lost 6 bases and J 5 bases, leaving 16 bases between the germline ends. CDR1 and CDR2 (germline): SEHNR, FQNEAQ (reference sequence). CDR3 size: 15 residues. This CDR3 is CASSYWTPRTGELFF. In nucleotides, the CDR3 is TGTGCCAGCAGTTATTGGACGCCAAGAACCGGGGAGCTGTTTTTT. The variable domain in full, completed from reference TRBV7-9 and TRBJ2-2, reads DTGVSQNPRHKITKRGQNVTFRCDPISEHNRLYWYRQTLGQGPEFLTYFQNEAQLEKSRLLSDRFSAERPKGSFSTLEIQRTEQGDSAMYLCASSYWTPRTGELFFGEGSRLTVL.

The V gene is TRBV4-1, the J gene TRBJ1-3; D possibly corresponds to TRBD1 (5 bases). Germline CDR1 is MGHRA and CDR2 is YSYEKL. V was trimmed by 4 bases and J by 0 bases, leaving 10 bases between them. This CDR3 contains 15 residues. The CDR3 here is CASSLLGLSGNTIYF. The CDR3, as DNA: TGCGCCAGCAGCCTACTGGGACTCTCTGGAAACACCATATATTTT.

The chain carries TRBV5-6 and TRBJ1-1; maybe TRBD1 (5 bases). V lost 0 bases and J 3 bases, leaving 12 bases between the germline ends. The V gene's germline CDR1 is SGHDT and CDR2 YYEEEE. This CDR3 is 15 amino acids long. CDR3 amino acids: CASSLGPGGDTEAFF. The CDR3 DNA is TGTGCCAGCAGCTTGGGGCCCGGAGGGGACACTGAAGCTTTCTTT.

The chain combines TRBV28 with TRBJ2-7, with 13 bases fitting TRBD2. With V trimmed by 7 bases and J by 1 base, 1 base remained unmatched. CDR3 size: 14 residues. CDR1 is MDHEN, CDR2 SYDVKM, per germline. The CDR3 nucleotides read TGTGCCAGCAAACTAGCGGGAGGGTCCTACGAGCAGTACTTC. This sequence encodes CASKLAGGSYEQYF.

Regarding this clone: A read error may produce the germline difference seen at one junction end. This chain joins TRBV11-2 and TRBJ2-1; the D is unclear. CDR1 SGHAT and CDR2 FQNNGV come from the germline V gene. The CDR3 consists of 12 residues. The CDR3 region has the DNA TGTGCCAGCAGCTTCACCTATAATGAGCAGTTCTTC. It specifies CASSFTYNEQFF.

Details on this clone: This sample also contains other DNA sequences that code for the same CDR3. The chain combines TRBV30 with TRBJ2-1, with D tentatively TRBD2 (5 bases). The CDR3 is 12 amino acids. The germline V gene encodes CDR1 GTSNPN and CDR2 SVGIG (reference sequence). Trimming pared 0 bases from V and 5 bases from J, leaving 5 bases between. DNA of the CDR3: TGTGCCTGGAGTGTAGCGGACAATGAGCAGTTCTTC. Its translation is CAWSVADNEQFF.

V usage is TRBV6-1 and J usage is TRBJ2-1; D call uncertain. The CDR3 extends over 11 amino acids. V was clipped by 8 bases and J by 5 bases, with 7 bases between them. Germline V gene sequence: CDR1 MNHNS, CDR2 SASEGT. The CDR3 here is CASGLNNEQFF. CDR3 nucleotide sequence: TGTGCCAGCGGCCTCAACAATGAGCAGTTCTTC.

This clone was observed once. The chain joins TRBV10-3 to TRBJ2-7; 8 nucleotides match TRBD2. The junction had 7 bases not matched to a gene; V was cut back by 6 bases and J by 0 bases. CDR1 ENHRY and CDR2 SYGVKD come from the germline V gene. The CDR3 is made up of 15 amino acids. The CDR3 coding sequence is TGTGCCATCAGCTTAAGCGGGAGATCCTCCTACGAGCAGTACTTC. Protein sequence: CAISLSGRSSYEQYF.